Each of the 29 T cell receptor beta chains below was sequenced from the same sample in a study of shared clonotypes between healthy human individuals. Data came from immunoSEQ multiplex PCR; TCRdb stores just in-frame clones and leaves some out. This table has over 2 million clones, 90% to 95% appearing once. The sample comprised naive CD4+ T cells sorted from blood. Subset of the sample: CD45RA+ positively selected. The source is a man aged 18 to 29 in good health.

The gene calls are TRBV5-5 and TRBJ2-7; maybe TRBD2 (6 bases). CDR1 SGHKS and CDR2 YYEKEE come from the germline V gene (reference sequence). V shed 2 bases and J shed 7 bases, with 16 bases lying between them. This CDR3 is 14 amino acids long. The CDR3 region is CASSLGTGAGEQYF. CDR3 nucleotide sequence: TGTGCCAGCAGCTTAGGTACCGGGGCGGGGGAGCAGTACTTC.

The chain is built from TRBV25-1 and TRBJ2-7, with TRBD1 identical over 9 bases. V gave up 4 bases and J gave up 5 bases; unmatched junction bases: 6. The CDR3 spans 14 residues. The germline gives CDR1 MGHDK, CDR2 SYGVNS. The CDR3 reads CASSVTGGRDEQYF. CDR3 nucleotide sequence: TGTGCCAGCAGTGTAACAGGGGGCAGGGACGAGCAGTACTTC.

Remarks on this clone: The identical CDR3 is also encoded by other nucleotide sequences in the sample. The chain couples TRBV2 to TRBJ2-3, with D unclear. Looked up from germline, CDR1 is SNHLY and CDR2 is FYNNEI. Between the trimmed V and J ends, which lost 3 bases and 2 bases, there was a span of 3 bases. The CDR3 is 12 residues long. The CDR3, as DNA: TGTGCCAGCAGTGATCACACAGATACGCAGTATTTT. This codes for CASSDHTDTQYF.

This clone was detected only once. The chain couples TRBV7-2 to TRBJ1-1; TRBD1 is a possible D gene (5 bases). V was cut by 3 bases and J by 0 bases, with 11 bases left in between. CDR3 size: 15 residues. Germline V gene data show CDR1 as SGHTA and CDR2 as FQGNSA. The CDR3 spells CASSFSREMNTEAFF. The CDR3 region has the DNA TGTGCCAGCAGCTTCTCCAGGGAGATGAACACTGAAGCTTTCTTT. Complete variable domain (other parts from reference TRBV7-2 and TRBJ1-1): GAGVSQSPSNKVTEKGKDVELRCDPISGHTALYWYRQSLGQGLEFLIYFQGNSAPDKSGLPSDRFSAERTGGSVSTLTIQRTQQEDSAVYLCASSFSREMNTEAFFGQGTRLTVV.

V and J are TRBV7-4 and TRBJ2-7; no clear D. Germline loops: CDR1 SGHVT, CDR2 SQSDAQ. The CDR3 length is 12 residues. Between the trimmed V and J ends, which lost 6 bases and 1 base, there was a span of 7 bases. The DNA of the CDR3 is TGTGCCAGCAGGCCTGGTTCCTACGAGCAGTACTTC. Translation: CASRPGSYEQYF.

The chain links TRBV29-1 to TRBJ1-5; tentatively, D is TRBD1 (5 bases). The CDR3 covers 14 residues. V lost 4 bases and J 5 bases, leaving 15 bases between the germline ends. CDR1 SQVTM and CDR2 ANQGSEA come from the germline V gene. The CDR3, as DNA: TGCAGCGTTGTATCGAGGAGGGACTATCAGCCCCAGCATTTT. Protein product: CSVVSRRDYQPQHF.

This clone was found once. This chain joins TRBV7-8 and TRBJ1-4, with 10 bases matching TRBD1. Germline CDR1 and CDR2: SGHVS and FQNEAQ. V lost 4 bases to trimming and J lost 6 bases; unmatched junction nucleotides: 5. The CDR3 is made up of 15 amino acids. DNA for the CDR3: TGTGCCAGCAGCTCTTCCGGGACAGGGGATGAAAAACTGTTTTTT. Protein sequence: CASSSSGTGDEKLFF.

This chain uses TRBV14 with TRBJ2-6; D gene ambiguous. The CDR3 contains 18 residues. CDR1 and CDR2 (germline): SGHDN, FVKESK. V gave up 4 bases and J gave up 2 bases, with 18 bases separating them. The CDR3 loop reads CASSRDTQWLTGANVLTF. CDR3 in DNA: TGTGCCAGCAGCCGAGATACACAGTGGCTTACTGGGGCCAACGTCCTGACTTTC.

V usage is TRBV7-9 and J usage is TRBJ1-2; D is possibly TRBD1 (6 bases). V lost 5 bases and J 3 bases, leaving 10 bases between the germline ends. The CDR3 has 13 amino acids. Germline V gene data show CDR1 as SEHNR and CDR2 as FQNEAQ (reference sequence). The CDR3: CASSVGQYYGYTF. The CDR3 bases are TGTGCCAGCAGCGTAGGACAGTACTATGGCTACACCTTC.

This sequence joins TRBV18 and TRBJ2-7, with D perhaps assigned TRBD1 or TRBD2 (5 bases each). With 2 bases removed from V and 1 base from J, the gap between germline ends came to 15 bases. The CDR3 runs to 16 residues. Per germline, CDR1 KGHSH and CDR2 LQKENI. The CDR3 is CASSPFGTISSYEQYF. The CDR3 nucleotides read TGTGCCAGCTCACCATTTGGGACGATCTCATCCTACGAGCAGTACTTC.

Written as DNA, the CDR3 is TGTGCCAGTAGTATCTCGGGCGGGGACGGGAATACGCAGTATTTT. Translating it yields CASSISGGDGNTQYF. The chain carries TRBV19 and TRBJ2-3, with D tentatively TRBD2 (6 bases). The V gene's germline CDR1 is LNHDA and CDR2 SQIVND (reference sequence). This CDR3 has 15 residues. Trimming removed 3 bases at V and 7 bases at J, with 17 bases between.

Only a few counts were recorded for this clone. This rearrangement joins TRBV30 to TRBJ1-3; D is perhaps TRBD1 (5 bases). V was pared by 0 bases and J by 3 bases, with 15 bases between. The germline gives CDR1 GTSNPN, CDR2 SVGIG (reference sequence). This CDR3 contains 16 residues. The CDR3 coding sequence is TGTGCCTGGAGTGTGTCAGGGAGTCCTAATGGAAACACCATATATTTT. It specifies CAWSVSGSPNGNTIYF.

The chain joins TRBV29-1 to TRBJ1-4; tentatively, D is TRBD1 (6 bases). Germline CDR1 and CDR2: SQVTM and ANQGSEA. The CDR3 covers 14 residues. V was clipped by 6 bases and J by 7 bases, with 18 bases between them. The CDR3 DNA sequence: TGCAGCGTCCTGGGGGGCAGGGGAAGTGAAAAACTGTTTTTT. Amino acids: CSVLGGRGSEKLFF.

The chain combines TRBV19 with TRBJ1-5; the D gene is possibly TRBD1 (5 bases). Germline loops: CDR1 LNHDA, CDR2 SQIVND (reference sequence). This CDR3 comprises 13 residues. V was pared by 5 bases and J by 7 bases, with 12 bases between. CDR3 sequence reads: CASSLRRGQPQHF. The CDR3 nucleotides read TGTGCCAGTAGTCTCCGAAGGGGACAGCCCCAGCATTTT.

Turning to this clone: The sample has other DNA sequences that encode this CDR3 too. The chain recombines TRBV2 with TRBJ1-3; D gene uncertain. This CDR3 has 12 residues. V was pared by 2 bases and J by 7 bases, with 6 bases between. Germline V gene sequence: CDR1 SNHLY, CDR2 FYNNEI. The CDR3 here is CASSESGNTIYF. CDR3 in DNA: TGTGCCAGCAGTGAAAGCGGGAACACCATATATTTT.

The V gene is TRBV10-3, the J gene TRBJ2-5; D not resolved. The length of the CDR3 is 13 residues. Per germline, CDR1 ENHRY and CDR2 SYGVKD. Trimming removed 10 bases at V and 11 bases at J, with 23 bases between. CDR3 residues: CATHDGPRTEQYF. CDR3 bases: TGTGCCACCCACGACGGGCCTAGAACAGAGCAGTACTTC.

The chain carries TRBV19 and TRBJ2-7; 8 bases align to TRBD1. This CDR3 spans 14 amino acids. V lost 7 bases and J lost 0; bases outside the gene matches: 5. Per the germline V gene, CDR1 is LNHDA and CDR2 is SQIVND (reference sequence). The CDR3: CASNPRGLSYEQYF. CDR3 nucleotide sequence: TGTGCCAGTAACCCCAGGGGGCTCTCCTACGAGCAGTACTTC.

CDR3 residues: CASSQDPDINYGYTF. The CDR3 bases are TGTGCCAGCAGCCAAGATCCGGACATTAACTATGGCTACACCTTC. The chain combines TRBV4-2 with TRBJ1-2, with D possibly being TRBD1 (5 bases). V lost 0 bases and J lost 1, with 9 bases in between. Germline CDR1 and CDR2: LGHNA and YNFKEQ. The CDR3 is 15 residues long.

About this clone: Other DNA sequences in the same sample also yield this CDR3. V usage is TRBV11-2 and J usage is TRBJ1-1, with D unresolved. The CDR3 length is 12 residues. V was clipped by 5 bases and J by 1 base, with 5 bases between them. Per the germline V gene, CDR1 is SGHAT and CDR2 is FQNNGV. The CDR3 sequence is CASSPQNTEAFF. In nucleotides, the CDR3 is TGTGCCAGCAGCCCCCAGAACACTGAAGCTTTCTTT.

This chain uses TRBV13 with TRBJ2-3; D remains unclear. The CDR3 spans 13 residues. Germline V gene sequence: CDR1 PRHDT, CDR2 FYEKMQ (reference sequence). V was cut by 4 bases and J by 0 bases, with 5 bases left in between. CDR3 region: CASSYTSTDTQYF. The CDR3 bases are TGTGCCAGCAGCTACACTAGCACAGATACGCAGTATTTT.

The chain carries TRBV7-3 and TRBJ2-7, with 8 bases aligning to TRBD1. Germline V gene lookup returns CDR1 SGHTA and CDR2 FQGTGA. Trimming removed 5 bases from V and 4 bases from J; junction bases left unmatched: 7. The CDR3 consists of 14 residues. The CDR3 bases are TGTGCCAGCAGCCCGGGGACAGGTCGGTACGAGCAGTACTTC. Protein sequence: CASSPGTGRYEQYF.

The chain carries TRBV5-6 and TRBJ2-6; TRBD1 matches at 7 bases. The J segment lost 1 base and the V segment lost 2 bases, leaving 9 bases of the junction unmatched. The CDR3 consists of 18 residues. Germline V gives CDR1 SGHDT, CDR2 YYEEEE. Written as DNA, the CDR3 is TGTGCCAGCAGCTTCATAGGACAGGTGCGTTCTGGGGCCAACGTCCTGACTTTC. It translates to CASSFIGQVRSGANVLTF.

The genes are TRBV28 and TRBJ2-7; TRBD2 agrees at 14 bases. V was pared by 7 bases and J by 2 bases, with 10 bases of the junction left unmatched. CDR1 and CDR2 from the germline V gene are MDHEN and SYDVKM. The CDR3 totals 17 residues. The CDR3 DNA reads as TGTGCCAGCACCACTCGGACTAGCGGGGGGCTTCCCTACGAGCAGTACTTC. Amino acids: CASTTRTSGGLPYEQYF.

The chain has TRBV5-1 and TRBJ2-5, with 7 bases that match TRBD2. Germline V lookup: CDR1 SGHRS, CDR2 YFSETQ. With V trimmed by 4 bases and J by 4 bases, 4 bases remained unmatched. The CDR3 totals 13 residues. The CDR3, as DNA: TGCGCCAGCAGCGCAGGGAGGGGAGAGACCCAGTACTTC. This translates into CASSAGRGETQYF.

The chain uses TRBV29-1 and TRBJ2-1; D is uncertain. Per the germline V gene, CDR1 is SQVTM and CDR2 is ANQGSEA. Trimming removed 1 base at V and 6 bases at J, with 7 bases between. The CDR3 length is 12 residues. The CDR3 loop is CSVEAVSNEQFF. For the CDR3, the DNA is TGCAGCGTTGAAGCGGTATCCAATGAGCAGTTCTTC.

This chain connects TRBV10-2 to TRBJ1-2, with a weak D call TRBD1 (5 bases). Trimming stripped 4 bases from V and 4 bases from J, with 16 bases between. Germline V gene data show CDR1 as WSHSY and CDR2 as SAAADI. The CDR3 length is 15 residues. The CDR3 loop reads CASSGGTGLGYGYTF. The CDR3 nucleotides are TGCGCCAGCAGTGGGGGAACAGGATTAGGCTATGGCTACACCTTC.

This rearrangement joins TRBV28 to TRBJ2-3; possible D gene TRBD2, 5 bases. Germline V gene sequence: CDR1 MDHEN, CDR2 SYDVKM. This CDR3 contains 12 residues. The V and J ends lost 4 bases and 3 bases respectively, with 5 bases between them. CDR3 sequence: CASSWRTDTQYF. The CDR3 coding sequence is TGTGCCAGCAGTTGGAGGACAGATACGCAGTATTTT.

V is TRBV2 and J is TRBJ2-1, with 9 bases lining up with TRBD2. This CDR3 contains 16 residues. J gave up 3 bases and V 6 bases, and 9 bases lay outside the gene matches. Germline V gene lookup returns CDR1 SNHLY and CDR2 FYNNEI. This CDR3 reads CASSNPGLAVYNEQFF. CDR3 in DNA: TGTGCCAGCAGCAACCCGGGACTAGCAGTCTACAATGAGCAGTTCTTC.

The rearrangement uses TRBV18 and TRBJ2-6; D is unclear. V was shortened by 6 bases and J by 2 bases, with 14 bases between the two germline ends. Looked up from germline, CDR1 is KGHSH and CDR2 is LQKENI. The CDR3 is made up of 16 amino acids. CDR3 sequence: CASSSLLSTGANVLTF. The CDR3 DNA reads TGTGCCAGCTCGTCTCTGTTGTCTACTGGGGCCAACGTCCTGACTTTC.